This entry lists 23 T cell receptor beta chains sequenced from one sample in a study of blood T cell repertoires in COVID-19. TCRdb keeps only in-frame clones here, not all; method: immunoSEQ multiplex PCR. The table lists some 300,000 clones, just under 90% of them singletons. The specimen sequenced was PBMCs or T cells enriched from blood (not recorded which). Every receptor here comes from a woman in her 50s who had been exposed to COVID-19.

The chain uses TRBV27 and TRBJ2-3; 15 nucleotides align to TRBD2. This CDR3 comprises 19 residues. Germline CDR1 and CDR2: MNHEY and SMNVEV (reference sequence). V lost 4 bases to trimming and J lost 3 bases; unmatched junction nucleotides: 11. DNA of the CDR3: TGTGCCAGCAGTTCCTCCCTACCCGGGACTAGCGGGGGGACAGATACGCAGTATTTT. It yields the protein CASSSSLPGTSGGTDTQYF.

The chain uses TRBV28 and TRBJ1-2; D not certain. This CDR3 is 17 amino acids long. Germline V gene data show CDR1 as MDHEN and CDR2 as SYDVKM. The V and J ends lost 5 bases and 7 bases respectively, with 26 bases between them. The CDR3 sequence: CASSAAGSSGINGGYTF. CDR3 sequence (DNA): TGTGCCAGCAGTGCCGCCGGGAGTTCGGGTATAAACGGTGGCTACACCTTC.

This sequence joins TRBV5-4 and TRBJ1-6; 8 bases map to TRBD1. Looked up from germline, CDR1 is SGHNT and CDR2 is YYREEE (reference sequence). V gave up 2 bases and J gave up 10 bases; unmatched junction bases: 5. The CDR3 is made up of 14 amino acids. CDR3 region: CASSFAGGGSPLHF. In DNA, the CDR3 is TGTGCCAGCAGCTTTGCAGGGGGCGGGTCACCCCTCCACTTT.

The chain carries TRBV7-8 and TRBJ2-5; D gene ambiguous. V lost 0 bases and J 2 bases, leaving 10 bases between the germline ends. Germline CDR1 is SGHVS and CDR2 is FQNEAQ. CDR3 length: 15 amino acids. CDR3 nucleotide sequence: TGTGCCAGCAGCTTAGCGCGAGCACCACAAGAGACCCAGTACTTC. It translates to CASSLARAPQETQYF.

The rearrangement joins TRBV4-1 to TRBJ2-7; 15 bases match TRBD2. CDR3 length: 18 amino acids. The V segment lost 4 bases and the J segment 0 bases; nucleotides outside the gene matches: 7. Germline loops: CDR1 MGHRA, CDR2 YSYEKL. The CDR3 reads CASSLRTSGGADSYEQYF. The CDR3, as DNA: TGCGCCAGCAGCCTTCGGACTAGCGGGGGGGCCGACTCCTACGAGCAGTACTTC.

The chain joins TRBV27 to TRBJ1-6, with TRBD1 matching over 9 bases. V shed 6 bases and J 0 bases; nucleotides not matched to a gene: 3. Germline CDR1 is MNHEY and CDR2 is SMNVEV (reference sequence). The CDR3 has 16 residues. The CDR3 coding sequence is TGTGCCAGCAGGGGGACAGGGATCTCCTATAATTCACCCCTCCACTTT. It is translated as CASRGTGISYNSPLHF.

This sequence joins TRBV28 and TRBJ2-2, with 7 bases lining up with TRBD1. Germline loops: CDR1 MDHEN, CDR2 SYDVKM. This CDR3 spans 19 amino acids. Trimming took 3 bases from V and 2 from J; bases not matched to a gene: 15. The CDR3 region is CASSFEYRQGTGNTGELFF. DNA of the CDR3: TGTGCCAGCAGTTTCGAATACAGACAGGGAACGGGAAACACCGGGGAGCTGTTTTTT.

The CDR3 here is CASSEGLIGGNEQFF. CDR3 sequence (DNA): TGCGCCAGCAGCGAAGGACTAATTGGGGGCAATGAGCAGTTCTTC. The chain has TRBV5-1 and TRBJ2-1, with a weak D call TRBD2 (6 bases). Trimming pared 4 bases from V and 6 bases from J, leaving 17 bases between. The CDR3 runs 15 residues. CDR1 and CDR2 from the germline V gene are SGHRS and YFSETQ.

This clone occurred once. The J gene is TRBJ2-3, the V gene TRBV28; no clear D gene. The CDR3 length is 15 residues. Trimming cost V 2 bases and J 0 bases, with 9 bases left between them. Germline V gene lookup returns CDR1 MDHEN and CDR2 SYDVKM. CDR3 in DNA: TGTGCCAGCAGTTTACCCTTGGAGAGCACAGATACGCAGTATTTT. Encoded protein: CASSLPLESTDTQYF.

The gene calls are TRBV3-1 (or the pseudogene TRBV3-2) and TRBJ2-7; 9 nucleotides align to TRBD1. CDR3 length: 15 amino acids. CDR1 is LGHDT, CDR2 YNNKEL, per germline (reference sequence). Trimming cost V 0 bases and J 6 bases; bases outside gene matches: 6. The CDR3 DNA sequence: TGTGCCAGCAGCCAAGACGTCGGGACAGGGAGCGAGCAGTACTTC. Translating gives CASSQDVGTGSEQYF.

The J gene is TRBJ2-7, the V gene TRBV21-1; TRBD2 is the table's D call, not checked against the DNA. TRBV21-1 is labeled a pseudogene. The CDR3 spans 17 residues. Here the CDR3 DNA reads TGTGCCAGCAGCAAAATGAGGTGGGGGGGCTCTCCCTACGAGCAGTACTTC. Protein product: CASSKMRWGGSPYEQYF.

The chain has TRBV18 and TRBJ1-6; TRBD1 aligns across 8 bases. The germline CDR1 and CDR2 sequences are KGHSH and LQKENI. Germline trimming cut 5 bases from V and 7 bases from J; bases unmatched to any gene: 10. There are 16 residues in the CDR3. The CDR3 loop is CASSNPGQEINSPLHF. The CDR3 coding sequence is TGTGCCAGCTCAAACCCGGGACAGGAGATCAATTCACCCCTCCACTTT.

The table lists this clone with a count of one. The chain uses TRBV5-1 and TRBJ1-4; 7 bases map to TRBD1. CDR1 and CDR2 from the germline V gene are SGHRS and YFSETQ. The CDR3 extends over 14 amino acids. V shed 2 bases, J shed 8 bases, and the junction held 6 bases outside the gene matches. CDR3 sequence (DNA): TGCGCCAGCAGCTTCGGACAGGAGCGCGAAAAACTGTTTTTT. Translating it yields CASSFGQEREKLFF.

The J gene is TRBJ1-5, the V gene TRBV2; D unclear. The CDR3 contains 14 residues. V shed 1 base and J shed 3 bases, with 7 bases lying between them. CDR1 is SNHLY, CDR2 FYNNEI, per germline. The CDR3 loop is CASSEDSPNQPQHF. For the CDR3, the DNA is TGTGCCAGCAGTGAAGACAGCCCCAATCAGCCCCAGCATTTT.

V and J are TRBV29-1 and TRBJ1-1, with TRBD1 matching over 7 bases. This CDR3 is 14 amino acids long. Germline V gives CDR1 SQVTM, CDR2 ANQGSEA. V dropped 2 bases and J dropped 5; count of bases not matched to a gene: 8. The CDR3 is CSVENRGVITEAFF. The CDR3 DNA sequence: TGCAGCGTTGAAAACAGGGGAGTTATTACTGAAGCTTTCTTT.

The chain uses TRBV3-1 (or the pseudogene TRBV3-2) and TRBJ1-2; D uncertain. Germline V gene data show CDR1 as LGHDT and CDR2 as YNNKEL (reference sequence). Trimming took 0 bases from V and 4 from J, leaving 6 bases between them. This CDR3 has 13 residues. This CDR3 is CASSQDLGYGYTF. The CDR3, as DNA: TGTGCCAGCAGCCAAGATCTCGGCTATGGCTACACCTTC.

The chain couples TRBV24-1 to TRBJ1-2; 9 positions match TRBD1. Germline V CDR1 and CDR2: KGHDR, SFDVKD. J lost 4 bases, V lost 5 bases, and 7 bases had no gene match. The CDR3 sequence is 15 residues long. The DNA for the CDR3 is TGTGCCACCAGTGCACACACGGACAGGGGCTATGGCTACACCTTC. This encodes CATSAHTDRGYGYTF.

The chain recombines TRBV3-1 (or the pseudogene TRBV3-2) with TRBJ2-7, with 10 nucleotides matching TRBD2. The CDR3 has 15 amino acids. Germline loops: CDR1 LGHDT, CDR2 YNNKEL (reference sequence). J gave up 7 bases and V 3 bases, and 9 bases lay outside the gene matches. CDR3 in amino acids: CASSQSLGTSAEQYF. The DNA for the CDR3 is TGTGCCAGCAGCCAGTCTTTAGGGACTAGCGCAGAGCAGTACTTC.

V and J are TRBV28 and TRBJ2-1; D is perhaps TRBD1 (5 bases). This CDR3 comprises 16 residues. In germline, CDR1 is MDHEN, CDR2 SYDVKM. The V gene lost 2 bases and the J gene lost 7 bases, with 18 bases spanning the gap. The CDR3 nucleotides read TGTGCCAGCAGTTTAATTGGGGCTGGGGTTCGAAATGAGCAGTTCTTC. Translating it yields CASSLIGAGVRNEQFF.

For the CDR3, the DNA is TGTGCCAGCAAGCGGGACTTGATCAATGAGCAGTTCTTC. Residues: CASKRDLINEQFF. The chain recombines TRBV2 with TRBJ2-1, with 7 positions matching TRBD2. CDR3 size: 13 residues. V lost 7 bases, J lost 6 bases, and 6 bases stayed unmatched. Germline V gene lookup returns CDR1 SNHLY and CDR2 FYNNEI. The variable domain in full, completed from reference TRBV2 and TRBJ2-1, reads EPEVTQTPSHQVTQMGQEVILRCVPISNHLYFYWYRQILGQKVEFLVSFYNNEISEKSEIFDDQFSVERPDGSNFTLKIRSTKLEDSAMYFCASKRDLINEQFFGPGTRLTVL.

The J gene is TRBJ1-6, the V gene TRBV5-4, with 7 bases identical to TRBD1. The CDR3 has 14 residues. CDR1 is SGHNT and CDR2 is YYREEE in the germline V gene (reference sequence). The ends lost 4 bases at V and 10 bases at J; junction bases unmatched: 8. The CDR3 nucleotides read TGTGCCAGCAGCAACGACAGGGAAGAATCACCCCTCCACTTT. This translates into CASSNDREESPLHF.

The chain joins TRBV3-1 (or the pseudogene TRBV3-2) to TRBJ2-7; the D is unclear. Germline V gene data show CDR1 as LGHDT and CDR2 as YNNKEL (reference sequence). The CDR3 length is 14 residues. V gave up 3 bases and J gave up 6 bases, with 15 bases separating them. CDR3 sequence: CASSHPAAPLEQYF. The CDR3 bases are TGTGCCAGCAGCCACCCCGCGGCCCCCCTCGAGCAGTACTTC.

This sequence joins TRBV28 and TRBJ1-1, with TRBD1 matching 7 bases. J gave up 6 bases and V 4 bases, and 8 bases lay outside the gene matches. The CDR3 sequence is 14 residues long. Germline CDR1 is MDHEN and CDR2 is SYDVKM. The CDR3 region is CASSSPPGGPEAFF. CDR3 nucleotides: TGTGCCAGCAGTTCCCCGCCAGGGGGACCTGAAGCTTTCTTT.